The 27 T cell receptor beta chains given below trace back to one sample, sequenced in a study of chemoradiotherapy in HPV16-positive cancers. Generated by immunoSEQ multiplex PCR, the TCRdb table keeps only in-frame clones and is missing some. The sample holds 30,000 to 45,000 clones, just under 80% seen once. Sequenced material: blood, taken from a patient who underwent chemoradiotherapy. These receptor sequences come from a human donor with HPV-associated anogenital cancer.

The chain uses TRBV7-2 and TRBJ1-3; a possible D gene is TRBD1 (5 bases). There are 15 residues in the CDR3. Per the germline V gene, CDR1 is SGHTA and CDR2 is FQGNSA. V lost 2 bases and J 3 bases, leaving 11 bases between the germline ends. The CDR3 protein is CASSLWGSGGNTIYF. The DNA for the CDR3 is TGTGCCAGCAGCTTATGGGGGTCCGGTGGAAACACCATATATTTT.

The chain joins TRBV6-6 to TRBJ2-1, with D unclear. Germline V lookup: CDR1 MNHNY, CDR2 SVGAGI (reference sequence). The CDR3 is 13 amino acids. Deletions cut 4 bases from V and 8 bases from J, with 12 bases between. CDR3 residues: CASSLVVGHEQFF. The CDR3 DNA reads as TGTGCCAGCAGTTTAGTTGTAGGGCATGAGCAGTTCTTC.

V and J are TRBV5-1 and TRBJ2-7; D is perhaps TRBD1 (6 bases). Germline V lookup: CDR1 SGHRS, CDR2 YFSETQ. CDR3 size: 15 residues. V dropped 1 base and J dropped 0 bases, with 11 bases sitting between them. The CDR3 nucleotides are TGCGCCAGCAGCTTGTTAGGGGGAAGCTCCTACGAGCAGTACTTC. Protein sequence: CASSLLGGSSYEQYF.

V gene TRBV7-2 combines with J gene TRBJ2-5; perhaps TRBD1 as D (5 bases). Per germline, CDR1 SGHTA and CDR2 FQGNSA. This CDR3 region has 13 residues. The V end was cut by 5 bases, the J end by 1 base, with 8 bases between. CDR3 amino acids: CASSRQSQETQYF. For the CDR3, the DNA is TGTGCCAGCAGCCGACAGTCCCAAGAGACCCAGTACTTC.

The genes are TRBV7-2 and TRBJ1-2; D gene ambiguous. CDR1 is SGHTA, CDR2 FQGNSA, per germline. V dropped 5 bases and J dropped 5 bases, with 9 bases sitting between them. The CDR3 is 12 amino acids. In nucleotides, the CDR3 is TGTGCCAGCAGCCCCCTCAAATATGGCTACACCTTC. Its translation is CASSPLKYGYTF.

This clone came up a few times. The V call is TRBV14, the J call TRBJ1-2; D is ambiguous. Germline-derived CDR1 and CDR2 are SGHDN and FVKESK. CDR3 length: 13 residues. V dropped 1 base and J dropped 0 bases, with 3 bases sitting between them. CDR3 sequence reads: CASSQGTNYGYTF. The DNA for the CDR3 is TGTGCCAGCAGCCAAGGCACTAACTATGGCTACACCTTC.

The genes are TRBV19 and TRBJ1-1; TRBD1 might be the D (6 bases). CDR1 and CDR2 (germline): LNHDA, SQIVND (reference sequence). With 0 bases removed from V and 4 bases from J, the gap between germline ends came to 12 bases. CDR3 length: 15 amino acids. CDR3 DNA sequence: TGTGCCAGTAGTATAGATGGCAGGGGAGGCACTGAAGCTTTCTTT. Amino acids: CASSIDGRGGTEAFF.

This clone was found once. The chain combines TRBV18 with TRBJ2-1, with D unresolved. Trimming shortened V by 2 bases and J by 12 bases, and 14 bases separated the two germline ends. CDR1 and CDR2 (germline): KGHSH, LQKENI. The CDR3 spans 13 residues. The DNA for the CDR3 is TGTGCCAGCTCACCAGCGACCCAAACGGGGCAGTTCTTC. Translating gives CASSPATQTGQFF.

This sequence joins TRBV6-1 and TRBJ1-6, with D hard to call. This CDR3 has 9 residues. Germline V lookup: CDR1 MNHNS, CDR2 SASEGT. Trimming took 9 bases from V and 9 from J, leaving 3 bases between them. The CDR3 protein is CASGSPLHF. The CDR3 nucleotides are TGTGCCAGTGGTTCACCCCTCCACTTT.

The rearrangement links TRBV7-3 to TRBJ1-4; TRBD1 agrees at 7 bases. J was trimmed by 8 bases and V by 5 bases; bases with no gene match: 17. Germline V gene sequence: CDR1 SGHTA, CDR2 FQGTGA. The CDR3 totals 17 residues. The CDR3 sequence: CASSKGDRQTGREKLFF. CDR3 nucleotide sequence: TGTGCCAGCAGCAAAGGGGACAGACAAACCGGTCGGGAAAAACTGTTTTTT.

The rearrangement joins TRBV28 to TRBJ1-6; tentative D call: TRBD1 (5 bases). The ends were cut back, 9 bases at V and 10 bases at J, with 16 bases in the middle. The CDR3 runs 13 residues. The germline gives CDR1 MDHEN, CDR2 SYDVKM. The CDR3 DNA reads TGTGCCAGTAGGACATACGATCTATCACCCCTCCACTTT. Encoded protein: CASRTYDLSPLHF.

The chain is built from TRBV2 and TRBJ2-4; 16 bases are a match to TRBD2. The V and J ends lost 5 bases and 3 bases, in that order; junction bases with no gene match: 10. The CDR3 totals 19 residues. Germline V gene lookup returns CDR1 SNHLY and CDR2 FYNNEI. Here the CDR3 reads CASSSPGLAGGRVKNIQYF. The DNA of the CDR3 is TGTGCCAGCAGTTCACCGGGACTAGCGGGGGGGCGGGTCAAAAACATTCAGTACTTC.

The count of this clone is one. This chain links TRBV5-1 with TRBJ2-5, with TRBD1 matching over 8 bases. V dropped 4 bases and J dropped 5; count of bases not matched to a gene: 10. This CDR3 is 15 amino acids long. Per the germline V gene, CDR1 is SGHRS and CDR2 is YFSETQ. CDR3 sequence reads: CASSTQGAGSETQYF. The CDR3 coding sequence is TGCGCCAGCAGCACGCAGGGGGCAGGCTCGGAGACCCAGTACTTC.

This clone has only one observation. This chain connects TRBV5-1 to TRBJ1-5, with 8 bases matching TRBD1. V shed 4 bases and J 6 bases; nucleotides not matched to a gene: 9. Germline CDR1 and CDR2: SGHRS and YFSETQ. This CDR3 has 15 residues. As DNA, the CDR3 is TGCGCCAGCAGCGCATCAGGACAGGGACTTCAGCCCCAGCATTTT. It encodes CASSASGQGLQPQHF.

The chain has TRBV9 and TRBJ2-5; 9 nucleotides match TRBD2. V trimming: 0 bases; J trimming: 0 bases; junction bases outside the gene matches: 6. Germline CDR1 is SGDLS and CDR2 is YYNGEE. The length of the CDR3 is 17 residues. The chain's CDR3 is CASSVGWIAGDQETQYF. For the CDR3, the DNA is TGTGCCAGCAGCGTAGGTTGGATAGCGGGGGACCAAGAGACCCAGTACTTC.

The CDR3 spells CASSQDTSGSYNEQFF. The CDR3 DNA sequence: TGTGCCAGCAGCCAAGATACTAGCGGGTCCTACAATGAGCAGTTCTTC. The gene calls are TRBV4-2 and TRBJ2-1, with 9 bases matching TRBD2. The CDR3 extends over 16 amino acids. Germline values: CDR1 LGHNA, CDR2 YNFKEQ. The V and J ends lost 0 bases and 1 base, in that order; junction bases with no gene match: 1.

This chain uses TRBV2 with TRBJ1-2, with D perhaps TRBD1 (6 bases). Trimming pared 7 bases from V and 7 bases from J, leaving 16 bases between. This CDR3 has 13 amino acids. Germline CDR1 SNHLY, CDR2 FYNNEI. For the CDR3, the DNA is TGTGCCAGCAATATTCAGGGGCTGTCTGGCTACACCTTC. Protein: CASNIQGLSGYTF.

DNA for the CDR3: TGTGCCAGCAGCTTAGCGGGCCAGGGAGTAAGTGAGACCCAGTACTTC. It specifies CASSLAGQGVSETQYF. The V gene is TRBV7-2, the J gene TRBJ2-5; D possibly uses TRBD1 or TRBD2 (5 bases each). Per germline, CDR1 SGHTA and CDR2 FQGNSA. The CDR3 is 16 residues long. V lost 0 bases and J lost 5, with 16 bases in between.

The rearrangement uses TRBV7-2 and TRBJ2-1; 7 bases are shared with TRBD2. CDR3 length: 16 residues. In germline, CDR1 is SGHTA, CDR2 FQGNSA. The trim removed 5 bases at V and 5 bases at J, leaving 12 bases unmatched. This CDR3 reads CASSRAPGTNDNEQFF. Written as DNA, the CDR3 is TGTGCCAGCAGCAGAGCACCTGGGACTAACGACAATGAGCAGTTCTTC.

The V call is TRBV30, the J call TRBJ1-1, with a tentative D call TRBD1 (6 bases). The germline V and J ends were trimmed by 8 bases and 1 base, with 14 bases remaining between them. Germline-derived CDR1 and CDR2 are GTSNPN and SVGIG (reference sequence). CDR3 length: 13 residues. The CDR3 sequence is CAVGAGPNTEAFF. As DNA, the CDR3 is TGTGCCGTGGGGGCGGGGCCGAACACTGAAGCTTTCTTT.

The chain combines TRBV4-1 with TRBJ2-1; 7 bases line up with TRBD2. Germline V gene lookup returns CDR1 MGHRA and CDR2 YSYEKL. Unmatched junction bases numbered 14, after V lost 5 bases and J lost 7 bases. CDR3 length: 16 residues. The CDR3 sequence: CASSSRPSGTLNEQFF. The CDR3, as DNA: TGCGCCAGCAGCAGTCGACCTAGCGGTACATTGAATGAGCAGTTCTTC.

The genes are TRBV12-5 and TRBJ2-3; D unclear. The CDR3 loop spans 11 amino acids. The V gene's germline CDR1 is LGHNT and CDR2 FRNRAP. Between the trimmed V and J ends, which lost 8 bases and 0 bases, there was a span of 3 bases. The CDR3 is CASSSTDTQYF. The CDR3 bases are TGTGCTAGTTCTAGCACAGATACGCAGTATTTT. The full variable domain, rest sourced from reference TRBV12-5 and TRBJ2-3, is DARVTQTPRHKVTEMGQEVTMRCQPILGHNTVFWYRQTMMQGLELLAYFRNRAPLDDSGMPKDRFSAEMPDATLATLKIQPSEPRDSAVYFCASSSTDTQYFGPGTRLTVL.

The rearrangement links TRBV7-9 to TRBJ2-7; possible D gene TRBD2, 6 bases. The V gene lost 1 base and the J gene lost 3 bases, with 13 bases spanning the gap. Germline V gene lookup returns CDR1 SEHNR and CDR2 FQNEAQ (reference sequence). The CDR3 spans 15 residues. Here the CDR3 reads CASSLGSGLLYEQYF. For the CDR3, the DNA is TGTGCCAGCAGCTTAGGGAGCGGGCTTCTCTACGAGCAGTACTTC.

This chain's CDR3 is CASRARQGTDTQYF. The CDR3 coding sequence is TGTGCCAGCAGAGCTAGACAGGGAACAGATACGCAGTATTTT. V usage is TRBV2 and J usage is TRBJ2-3; 7 bases are shared with TRBD1. There are 14 residues in the CDR3. CDR1 is SNHLY, CDR2 FYNNEI, per germline. V gave up 6 bases and J gave up 3 bases; unmatched junction bases: 6.

A few counts support this clone. This chain uses TRBV9 with TRBJ1-1; 9 nucleotides match TRBD1. V shed 3 bases, J shed 0 bases, and the junction held 0 bases outside the gene matches. CDR1 and CDR2 (germline): SGDLS, YYNGEE. The length of the CDR3 is 14 residues. CDR3: CASSGDRVNTEAFF. The CDR3 nucleotides read TGTGCCAGCAGCGGGGACAGGGTGAACACTGAAGCTTTCTTT.

The rearrangement joins TRBV30 to TRBJ1-6; a weak D match, TRBD1 (5 bases). Trimming removed 6 bases from V and 8 bases from J, with 14 bases in between. Germline-derived CDR1 and CDR2 are GTSNPN and SVGIG (reference sequence). The CDR3 covers 13 residues. The CDR3 DNA sequence: TGTGCCTGCCCGACGGGGGTGGATTCACCCCTCCACTTT. This translates into CACPTGVDSPLHF.

This chain links TRBV2 with TRBJ2-1; possibly TRBD1 or TRBD2 for D (6 bases each). Germline assignment: CDR1 SNHLY and CDR2 FYNNEI. V lost 6 bases to trimming and J lost 6 bases, with 18 bases between them. CDR3 length: 15 amino acids. CDR3 nucleotide sequence: TGTGCCAGCAGCGACCTGAGAGGGGGAGGCAATGAGCAGTTCTTC. This sequence encodes CASSDLRGGGNEQFF. Complete variable domain (other parts from reference TRBV2 and TRBJ2-1): EPEVTQTPSHQVTQMGQEVILRCVPISNHLYFYWYRQILGQKVEFLVSFYNNEISEKSEIFDDQFSVERPDGSNFTLKIRSTKLEDSAMYFCASSDLRGGGNEQFFGPGTRLTVL.